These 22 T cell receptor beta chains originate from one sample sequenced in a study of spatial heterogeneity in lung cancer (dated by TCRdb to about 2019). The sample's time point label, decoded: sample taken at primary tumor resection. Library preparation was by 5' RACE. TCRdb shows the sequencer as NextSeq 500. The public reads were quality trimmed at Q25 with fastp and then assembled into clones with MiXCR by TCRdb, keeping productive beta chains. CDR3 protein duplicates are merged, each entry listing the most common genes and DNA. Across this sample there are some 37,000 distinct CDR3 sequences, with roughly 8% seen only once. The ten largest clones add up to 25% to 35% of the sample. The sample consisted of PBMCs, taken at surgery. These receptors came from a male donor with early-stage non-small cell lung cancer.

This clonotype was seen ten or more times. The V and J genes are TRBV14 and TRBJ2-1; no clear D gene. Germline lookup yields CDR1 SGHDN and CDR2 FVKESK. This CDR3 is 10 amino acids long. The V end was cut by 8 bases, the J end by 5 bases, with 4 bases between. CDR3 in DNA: TGTGCCAGCGGAAACAATGAGCAGTTCTTC. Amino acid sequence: CASGNNEQFF.

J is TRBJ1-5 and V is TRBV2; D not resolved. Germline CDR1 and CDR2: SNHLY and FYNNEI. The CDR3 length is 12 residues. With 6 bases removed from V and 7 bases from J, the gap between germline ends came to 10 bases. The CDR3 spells CASRTPEQPQHF. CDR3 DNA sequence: TGTGCCAGCAGAACCCCCGAGCAGCCCCAGCATTTT.

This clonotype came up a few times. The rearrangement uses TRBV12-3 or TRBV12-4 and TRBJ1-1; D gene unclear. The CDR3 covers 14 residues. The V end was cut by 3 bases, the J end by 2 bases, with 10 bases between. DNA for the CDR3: TGTGCCAGCAGTTTTTTGGGGTTTAACACTGAAGCTTTCTTT. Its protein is CASSFLGFNTEAFF.

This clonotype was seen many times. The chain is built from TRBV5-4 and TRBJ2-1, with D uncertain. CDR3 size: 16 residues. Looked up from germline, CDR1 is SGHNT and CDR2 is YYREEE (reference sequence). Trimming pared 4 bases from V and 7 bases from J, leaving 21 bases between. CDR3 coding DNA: TGTGCCAGCAGCACGGAGCTAGGGCCCGGATCGAATGAGCAGTTCTTC. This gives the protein CASSTELGPGSNEQFF.

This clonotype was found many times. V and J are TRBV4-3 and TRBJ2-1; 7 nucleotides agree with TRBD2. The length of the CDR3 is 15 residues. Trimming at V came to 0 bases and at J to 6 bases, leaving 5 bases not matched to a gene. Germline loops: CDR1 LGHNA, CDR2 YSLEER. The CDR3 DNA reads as TGCGCCAGCAGCCAAGATCTAGCGGATGGCAATGAGCAGTTCTTC. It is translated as CASSQDLADGNEQFF.

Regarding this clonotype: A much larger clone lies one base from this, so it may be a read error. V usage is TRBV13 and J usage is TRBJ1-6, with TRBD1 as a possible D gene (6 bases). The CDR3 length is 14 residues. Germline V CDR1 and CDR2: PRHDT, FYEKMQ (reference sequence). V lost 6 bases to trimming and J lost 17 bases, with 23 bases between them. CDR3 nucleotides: TGTGCCAGCAGTCCTCACAGGGCCAGTCCCCACTTCCACTTT. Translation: CASSPHRASPHFHF.

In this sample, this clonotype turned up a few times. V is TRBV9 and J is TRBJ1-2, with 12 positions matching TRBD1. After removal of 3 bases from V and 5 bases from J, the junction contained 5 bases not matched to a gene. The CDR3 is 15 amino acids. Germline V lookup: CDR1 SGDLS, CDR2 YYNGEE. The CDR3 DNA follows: TGTGCCAGCAGCGCGGGACAGGGGGCGAATTATGGCTACACCTTC. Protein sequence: CASSAGQGANYGYTF.

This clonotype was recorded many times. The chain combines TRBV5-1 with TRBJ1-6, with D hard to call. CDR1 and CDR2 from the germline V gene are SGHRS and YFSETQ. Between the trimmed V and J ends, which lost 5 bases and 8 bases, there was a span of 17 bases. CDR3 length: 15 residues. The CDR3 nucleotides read TGCGCCAGCAGTCCGGAGCCCCAAGGATATTCACCCCTCCACTTT. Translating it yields CASSPEPQGYSPLHF.

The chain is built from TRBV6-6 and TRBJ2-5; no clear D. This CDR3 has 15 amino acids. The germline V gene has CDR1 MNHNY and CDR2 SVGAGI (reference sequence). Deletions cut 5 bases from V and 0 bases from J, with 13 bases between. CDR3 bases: TGTGCCAGCAGTAACCAAATGGGTTACCAAGAGACCCAGTACTTC. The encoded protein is CASSNQMGYQETQYF.

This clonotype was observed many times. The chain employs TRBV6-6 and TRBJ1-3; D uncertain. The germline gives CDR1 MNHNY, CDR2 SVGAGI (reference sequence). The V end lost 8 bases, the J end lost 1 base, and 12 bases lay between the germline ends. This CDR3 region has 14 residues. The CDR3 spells CASRPGSSGNTIYF. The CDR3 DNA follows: TGTGCCAGCCGACCGGGATCTTCTGGAAACACCATATATTTT.

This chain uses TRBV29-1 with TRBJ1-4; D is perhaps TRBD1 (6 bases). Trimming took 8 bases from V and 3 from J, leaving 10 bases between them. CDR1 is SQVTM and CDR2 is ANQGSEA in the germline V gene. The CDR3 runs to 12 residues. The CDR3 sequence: CSIGQPNEKLFF. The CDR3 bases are TGCAGCATTGGACAGCCTAATGAAAAACTGTTTTTT.

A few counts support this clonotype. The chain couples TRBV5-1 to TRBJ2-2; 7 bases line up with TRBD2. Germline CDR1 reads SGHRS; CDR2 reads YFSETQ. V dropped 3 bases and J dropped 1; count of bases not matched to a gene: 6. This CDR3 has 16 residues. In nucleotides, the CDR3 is TGCGCCAGCAGCTGGACGGGACTAATGAACACCGGGGAGCTGTTTTTT. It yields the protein CASSWTGLMNTGELFF.

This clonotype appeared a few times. DNA for the CDR3: TGTGCCAGCAGCTTCGGACGGACTAGCGGGAATCAAGAGACCCAGTACTTC. As protein: CASSFGRTSGNQETQYF. The chain joins TRBV7-2 to TRBJ2-5; the match to TRBD2 covers 12 bases. The CDR3 contains 17 residues. Trimming at V came to 3 bases and at J to 2 bases, leaving 7 bases not matched to a gene. The germline V gene has CDR1 SGHTA and CDR2 FQGNSA.

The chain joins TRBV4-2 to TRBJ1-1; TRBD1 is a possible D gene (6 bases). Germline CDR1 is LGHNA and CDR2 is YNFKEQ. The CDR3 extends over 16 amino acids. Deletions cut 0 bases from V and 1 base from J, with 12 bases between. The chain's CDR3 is CASSQDGGGTNTEAFF. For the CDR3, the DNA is TGTGCCAGCAGCCAAGATGGGGGCGGAACGAACACTGAAGCTTTCTTT.

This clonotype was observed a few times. The CDR3 protein is CSARDGGSNIQYF. The CDR3 bases are TGCAGTGCTAGAGATGGGGGTTCAAACATTCAGTACTTC. This chain connects TRBV20-1 to TRBJ2-4; D is tentatively TRBD1 or TRBD2 (5 bases each). The CDR3 length is 13 residues. V lost 0 bases to trimming and J lost 6 bases, with 9 bases between them. Germline values: CDR1 DFQATT, CDR2 SNEGSKA (reference sequence).

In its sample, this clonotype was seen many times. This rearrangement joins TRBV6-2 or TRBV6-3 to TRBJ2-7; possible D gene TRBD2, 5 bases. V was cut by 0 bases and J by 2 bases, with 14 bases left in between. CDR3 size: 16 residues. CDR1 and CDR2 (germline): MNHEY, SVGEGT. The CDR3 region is CASSYSAGSTTYEQYV. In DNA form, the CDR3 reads TGTGCCAGCAGTTACTCTGCGGGCTCTACAACCTACGAGCAGTACGTC.

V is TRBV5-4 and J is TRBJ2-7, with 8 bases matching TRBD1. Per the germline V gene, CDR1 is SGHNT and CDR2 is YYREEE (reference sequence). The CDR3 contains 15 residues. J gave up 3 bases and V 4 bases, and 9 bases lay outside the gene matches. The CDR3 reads CASSGTPDRGYEQYF. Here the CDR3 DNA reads TGTGCCAGCAGCGGAACCCCAGACAGGGGCTACGAGCAGTACTTC.

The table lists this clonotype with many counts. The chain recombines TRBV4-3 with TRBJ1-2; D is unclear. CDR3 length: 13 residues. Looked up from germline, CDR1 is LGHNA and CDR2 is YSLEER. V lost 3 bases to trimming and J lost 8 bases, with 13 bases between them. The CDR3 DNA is TGCGCCAGCAGCCAGGATTCCACGGGGGGCTACACCTTC. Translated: CASSQDSTGGYTF.

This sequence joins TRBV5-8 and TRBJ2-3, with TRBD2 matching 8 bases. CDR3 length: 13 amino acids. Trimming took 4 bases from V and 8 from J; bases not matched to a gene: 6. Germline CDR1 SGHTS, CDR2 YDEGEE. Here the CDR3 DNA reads TGTGCCAGCAGCACGGGGGGGGCGAGTACGCAGTATTTT. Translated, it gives CASSTGGASTQYF. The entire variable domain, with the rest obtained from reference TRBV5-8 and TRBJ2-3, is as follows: EAGVTQSPTHLIKTRGQQATLRCSPISGHTSVYWYQQALGLGLQFLLWYDEGEERNRGNFPPRFSGRQFPNYSSELNVNALELEDSALYLCASSTGGASTQYFGPGTRLTVL.

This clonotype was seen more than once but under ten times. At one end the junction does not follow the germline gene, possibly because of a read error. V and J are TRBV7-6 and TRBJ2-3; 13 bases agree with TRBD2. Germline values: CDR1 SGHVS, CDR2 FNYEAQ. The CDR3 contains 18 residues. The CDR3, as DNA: TGTGTCAGCAGCCTAACTAGCGGGAGGGCCTTCGGGACAGATACGCAGTATTTT. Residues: CVSSLTSGRAFGTDTQYF.

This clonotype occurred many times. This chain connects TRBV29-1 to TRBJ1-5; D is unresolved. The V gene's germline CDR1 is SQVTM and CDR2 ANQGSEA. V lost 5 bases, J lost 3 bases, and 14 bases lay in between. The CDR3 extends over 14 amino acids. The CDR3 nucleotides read TGCAGCGTTAAATGGACGGATGACAATCAGCCCCAGCATTTT. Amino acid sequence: CSVKWTDDNQPQHF.

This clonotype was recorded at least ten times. The CDR3 loop reads CASSTRQGGEQFF. DNA for the CDR3: TGTGCCAGCAGCACCAGGCAGGGGGGTGAGCAGTTCTTC. The genes are TRBV7-2 and TRBJ2-1; weak D call: TRBD1 (7 bases). CDR1 and CDR2 from the germline V gene are SGHTA and FQGNSA. The CDR3 contains 13 residues. V dropped 5 bases and J dropped 9 bases, with 14 bases sitting between them. Supplemented by reference TRBV7-2 and TRBJ2-1, the full variable domain reads GAGVSQSPSNKVTEKGKDVELRCDPISGHTALYWYRQSLGQGLEFLIYFQGNSAPDKSGLPSDRFSAERTGGSVSTLTIQRTQQEDSAVYLCASSTRQGGEQFFGPGTRLTVL.